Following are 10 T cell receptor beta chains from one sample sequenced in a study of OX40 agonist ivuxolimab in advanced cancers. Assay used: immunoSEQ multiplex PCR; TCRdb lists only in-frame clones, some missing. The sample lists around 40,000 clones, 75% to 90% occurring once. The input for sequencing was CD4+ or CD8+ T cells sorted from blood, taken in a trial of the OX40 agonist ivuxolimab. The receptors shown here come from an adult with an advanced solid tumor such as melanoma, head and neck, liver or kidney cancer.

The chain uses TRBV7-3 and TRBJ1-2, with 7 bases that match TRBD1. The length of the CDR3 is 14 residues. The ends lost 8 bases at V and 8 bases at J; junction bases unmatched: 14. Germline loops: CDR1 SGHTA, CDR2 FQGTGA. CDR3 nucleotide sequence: TGTGCCAGCCACAGGGGCGGGAGTTCGGGCGGCTACACCTTC. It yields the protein CASHRGGSSGGYTF.

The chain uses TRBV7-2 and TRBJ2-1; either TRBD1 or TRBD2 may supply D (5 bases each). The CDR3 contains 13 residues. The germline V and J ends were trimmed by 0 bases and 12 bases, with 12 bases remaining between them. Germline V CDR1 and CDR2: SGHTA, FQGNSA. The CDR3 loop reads CASSLATGGGQFF. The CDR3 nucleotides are TGTGCCAGCAGCTTAGCAACAGGCGGAGGGCAGTTCTTC. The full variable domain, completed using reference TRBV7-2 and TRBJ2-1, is GAGVSQSPSNKVTEKGKDVELRCDPISGHTALYWYRQSLGQGLEFLIYFQGNSAPDKSGLPSDRFSAERTGGSVSTLTIQRTQQEDSAVYLCASSLATGGGQFFGPGTRLTVL.

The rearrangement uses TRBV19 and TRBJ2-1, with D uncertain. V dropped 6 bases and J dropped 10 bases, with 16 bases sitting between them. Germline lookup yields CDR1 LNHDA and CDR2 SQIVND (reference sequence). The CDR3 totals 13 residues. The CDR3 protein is CASSSIVVGEQFF. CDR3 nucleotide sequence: TGTGCCAGTAGCTCGATCGTGGTGGGAGAGCAGTTCTTC.

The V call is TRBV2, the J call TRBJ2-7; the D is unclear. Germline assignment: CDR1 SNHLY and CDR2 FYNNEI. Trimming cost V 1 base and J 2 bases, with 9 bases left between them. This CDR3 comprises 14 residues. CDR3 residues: CASSEVFRTYEQYF. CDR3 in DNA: TGTGCCAGCAGTGAAGTGTTCAGGACCTACGAGCAGTACTTC.

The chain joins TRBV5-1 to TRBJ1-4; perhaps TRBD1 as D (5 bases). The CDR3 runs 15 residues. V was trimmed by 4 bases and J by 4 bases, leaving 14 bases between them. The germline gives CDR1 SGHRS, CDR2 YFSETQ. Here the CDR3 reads CASSGEPGRNEKLFF. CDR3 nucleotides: TGCGCCAGCAGCGGGGAGCCGGGGCGTAATGAAAAACTGTTTTTT.

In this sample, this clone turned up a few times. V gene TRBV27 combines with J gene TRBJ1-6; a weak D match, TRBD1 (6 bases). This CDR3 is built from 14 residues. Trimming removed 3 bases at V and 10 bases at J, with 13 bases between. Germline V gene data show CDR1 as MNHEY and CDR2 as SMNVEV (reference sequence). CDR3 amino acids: CASSFQGHGSPLHF. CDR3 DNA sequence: TGTGCCAGCAGTTTCCAGGGACACGGATCACCCCTCCACTTT.

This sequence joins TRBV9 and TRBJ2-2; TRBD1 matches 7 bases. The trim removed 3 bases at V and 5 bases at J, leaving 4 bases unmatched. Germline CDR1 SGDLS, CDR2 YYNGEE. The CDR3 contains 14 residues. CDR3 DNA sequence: TGTGCCAGCAGCGGTCAGACAGGGACCGGGGAGCTGTTTTTT. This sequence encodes CASSGQTGTGELFF.

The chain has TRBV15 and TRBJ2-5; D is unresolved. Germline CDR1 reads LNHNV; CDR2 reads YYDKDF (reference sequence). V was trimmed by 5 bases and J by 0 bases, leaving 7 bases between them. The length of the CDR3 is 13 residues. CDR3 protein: CATSWLDQETQYF. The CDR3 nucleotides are TGTGCCACCAGCTGGTTAGACCAAGAGACCCAGTACTTC.

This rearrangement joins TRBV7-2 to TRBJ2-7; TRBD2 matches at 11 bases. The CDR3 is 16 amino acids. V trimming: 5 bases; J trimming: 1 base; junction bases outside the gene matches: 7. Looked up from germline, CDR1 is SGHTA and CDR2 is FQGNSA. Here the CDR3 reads CASSPDPSGGSYEQYF. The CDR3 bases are TGTGCCAGCAGCCCTGACCCTAGCGGGGGGTCCTACGAGCAGTACTTC.

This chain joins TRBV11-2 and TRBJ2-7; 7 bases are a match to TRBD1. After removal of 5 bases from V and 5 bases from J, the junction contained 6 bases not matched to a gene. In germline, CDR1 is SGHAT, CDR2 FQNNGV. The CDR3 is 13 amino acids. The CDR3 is CASSLDRAHEQYF. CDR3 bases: TGTGCCAGCAGCCTCGACAGGGCCCACGAGCAGTACTTC.